This entry is about one TCR beta chain. Its antigen is currently unknown. The data stem from a study of cytomegalovirus exposure and HLA in healthy donors. Study-wide background: Earlier, 110 million or so unique TCR beta sequences were recovered from 170 million or so T cells by an analysis.

Primers included in the PCR were 60 Vbeta and 13 Jbeta primers. Clones were sequenced by immunoSEQ multiplex PCR, and TCRdb holds only the in-frame ones, with some missing. The sample shows 130,000 to 150,000 clones, about 79% of them seen only once. This CDR3 comprises 14 residues. In germline, CDR1 is MNHEY, CDR2 SVGAGI. With V trimmed by 2 bases and J by 9 bases, 3 bases remained unmatched. Study-wide points: Associated with cytomegalovirus, according to the listing, were 150 to 200 TCR beta chains.

The clonotype originates from a woman in her thirties in good health and CMV-seronegative. The chain recombines TRBV6-5 with TRBJ2-1, with 11 bases identical to TRBD2. The sample taken for sequencing was PBMCs. Here the CDR3 DNA reads TGTGCCAGCAGTTACCTAGCGGGGGGCCCTGAGCAGTTCTTC. Protein product: CASSYLAGGPEQFF.